This is a list of T cell receptor beta chains from one sample in a study of OX40 agonist ivuxolimab in advanced cancers. Method: immunoSEQ multiplex PCR; TCRdb's copy keeps in-frame clones and lacks some. Altogether around 80,000 clones are present, about four fifths being singletons, with the ten largest covering about 5%. The specimen comprised CD4+ or CD8+ T cells sorted from blood, sampled in a trial of the OX40 agonist ivuxolimab. Receptors originate from an adult with an advanced solid tumor such as melanoma, head and neck, liver or kidney cancer. Both conserved end residues are trimmed from each CDR3.

>TRBJ2-1|TRBV28
ASSNRGLNNEQF
>TRBJ1-1|TRBV14
ASTLSGNTEAF
>TRBJ2-7|TRBV2
ASSRTASSYEQY
>TRBJ1-2|TRBV19
ASSIVPPGTINYGYT
>TRBJ2-7|TRBV6-5
ASRPLGGYEQY
>TRBJ2-1|TRBV7-6
ASSPRSGGPKGEQF
>TRBJ2-1|TRBV18
ASSQDWGAYNEQF
>TRBJ2-5|TRBV5-4
ASSLYHLAETQY
>TRBJ1-3|TRBV7-9
ASSLIPPSGNTIY
>TRBJ1-2|TRBV28
ASTSNYGYT
>TRBJ2-3|TRBV5-4
ASSPPGAAGDTQY
>TRBJ1-4|TRBV6-6
ASSYFTGESEKLF
>TRBJ2-5|TRBV7-9
ASTRLSETQY
>TRBJ1-3|TRBV4-1
ASSPSFSSGNTIY
>TRBJ2-5|TRBV5-8
ASSLVEETQY
>TRBJ2-7|TRBV5-4
ASSPKGMTESYEQY
>TRBJ2-7|TRBV13
ASSGWGGEQY
>TRBJ2-1|TRBV18
ASSPDRNNEQF
>TRBJ2-5|TRBV28
ASTGTEQETQY
>TRBJ1-2|TRBV4-3
ASSSQGLGYT
>TRBJ2-3|TRBV4-2
ASSPTGGTDTQY
>TRBJ2-3|TRBV5-4
ASSLQGSTDTQY
>TRBJ2-1|TRBV7-9
ASSLRLAPNEQF